This T cell receptor beta chain was found in a study of T cells expressing NK-cell markers. Germline V gene sequence: CDR1 SGHTA, CDR2 FQGNSA. The CDR3 contains 15 residues. Template switching by 5'RACE with UMIs generated the TCR beta cDNA. Using the 5' RACE reads, TCRdb records one entry per CDR3 protein without DNA. The sample is made up of about 260,000 distinct CDR3 sequences, and the top ten hold around 3.9% of it. Sequenced input: blood T cells: a sorted CD56 or NKG2C T cell subset, CD4+ or CD8+ T cells, or bulk PBMC T cells (not recorded which). The J gene is TRBJ1-1, the V gene TRBV7-2; as DNA is missing, the TRBD1 call by TCRdb cannot be tested. This TCR was recovered from a woman aged 18-70 years in good health. CDR3 protein: CASSLAVTENTEAFF.